This is a list of T cell receptor beta chains from one sample in a study of identical twins. TCRdb called the 5' RACE reads again in MiXCR, with one record for every CDR3 protein. This table has roughly 230,000 distinct CDR3 sequences, approximately 8.6% appearing once. In addition, the sample was reused for a study of yellow fever vaccine responses in identical twins.

Sequences were obtained from CD8+ T cells sorted from blood. The receptors shown here come from a woman in her late teens or twenties in good health. Each CDR3 is given with its conserved first and last residue. The D gene is left open where the match is weak. Clone size is shown for a subset of rows, as once, few, many or a class of expanded clone.

v_call	j_call	d_call	clone_size	cdr3_nt	cdr3_aa
TRBV27	TRBJ2-7	NA	NA	TGTGCCAGCGTGGACTCTCTCTCCTACGAGCAGTACTTC	CASVDSLSYEQYF
TRBV28	TRBJ1-5	TRBD1	NA	TGTGCCAGCAGGGGCGACAGGGGGCGAGGGAGGCAGCCCCAGCATTTT	CASRGDRGRGRQPQHF
TRBV11-2	TRBJ2-1	TRBD1	few	TGTGCCAGCAGCTTAGGTGCCGGACAGGGTACCTACAATGAGCAGTTCTTC	CASSLGAGQGTYNEQFF
TRBV10-3	TRBJ2-7	NA	many	TGTGCCATCATGGTCCCGAGCTCCTACGAGCAGTACTTC	CAIMVPSSYEQYF
TRBV12-3/TRBV12-4	TRBJ2-6	NA	many	TGTGCCAGCAGATACAGGGACTCTGGGGCCAACGTCCTGACTTTC	CASRYRDSGANVLTF
TRBV3-1	TRBJ1-3	NA	few	TGTGCCAGCAGCCAAGCTTCGGCGCCAGGGGTTTATTCGAATTATGAGAACACCATATATTTT	CASSQASAPGVYSNYENTIYF
TRBV6-5	TRBJ2-2	NA	NA	TGTGCCAGCAGTTACTCGTGGACGGTAACCGGGGAGCTGTTTTTT	CASSYSWTVTGELFF
TRBV7-2	TRBJ2-7	NA	few	TGTGCCAGCAGCTTACGAGTGGGTGACCACGAGCAGTACTTC	CASSLRVGDHEQYF
TRBV12-3/TRBV12-4	TRBJ2-7	TRBD1	many	TGTGCCAGCAGCAACAGGGGGTTCTACGAGCAGTACTTC	CASSNRGFYEQYF
TRBV29-1	TRBJ2-7	TRBD1	few	TGCAGCGTTGGTCAGGGGGCGCGGGTCTCCTACGAGCAGTACTTC	CSVGQGARVSYEQYF
TRBV5-4	TRBJ2-7	NA	few	TGTGCCAGCAGCCCGACCGACAACTCAGCCTACGAGCAGTACTTC	CASSPTDNSAYEQYF
TRBV4-3	TRBJ2-7	NA	many	TGCGCCAGCAGCCCGGGACGGATCGACTCCTACGAGCAGTACTTC	CASSPGRIDSYEQYF
TRBV28	TRBJ2-7	TRBD1	few	TGTGCCAGCAGTTTATCCAACCCGGGACAGACTTACGAGCAGTACTTC	CASSLSNPGQTYEQYF
TRBV4-3	TRBJ2-1	TRBD2	NA	TGCGCCAGCAGCCAAGATCAACTAGCGACATACAATGAGCAGTTCTTC	CASSQDQLATYNEQFF
TRBV5-1	TRBJ2-2	NA	few	TGCGCCAGCAGCTTGGTCGGGGCCGGCGGGGAGCTGTTTTTT	CASSLVGAGGELFF
TRBV7-8	TRBJ2-7	TRBD2	NA	TGTGCCAGCAGGGAGCGGGATAACTACGAGCAGTACTTC	CASRERDNYEQYF
TRBV15	TRBJ1-5	NA	few	TGTGCCACCAGCAGAGTGCCAGGACAGCCCCAGCATTTT	CATSRVPGQPQHF
TRBV2	TRBJ2-3	TRBD1	NA	TGTGCCAGCACTGGGACAGATCCCACAGATACGCAGTATTTT	CASTGTDPTDTQYF
TRBV6-2/TRBV6-3	TRBJ2-1	TRBD1	few	TGTGCCAGCAGTTTTGGGGTGCGCATACGGGACAGGGCTGACAATGAGCAGTTCTTC	CASSFGVRIRDRADNEQFF
TRBV4-3	TRBJ2-5	TRBD2	NA	TGCGCCAGCAGCCAAGGACTAGCGGGAGCTGAGACCCAGTACTTC	CASSQGLAGAETQYF
TRBV4-1	TRBJ2-5	NA	NA	TGCGCCAGCCGTGGGGTGTTTGAAGAGACCCAGTACTTC	CASRGVFEETQYF
TRBV7-9	TRBJ2-2	NA	NA	TGTGCCAGCAGCTTAGGGAGCCTTACCGGGGAGCTGTTTTTT	CASSLGSLTGELFF
TRBV30	TRBJ2-3	TRBD2	NA	TGTGCCTGGATGGGACCACCCCGGGAGGCAGATACGCAGTATTTT	CAWMGPPREADTQYF
TRBV7-9	TRBJ2-3	NA	few	TGTGCCAGCAGCCTACTAGGGTTAGGCGATACGCAGTATTTT	CASSLLGLGDTQYF
TRBV20-1	TRBJ2-1	NA	many	TGCAGTGCTCACCGGGACCAGTCCTCCGATGAGCAGTTCTTC	CSAHRDQSSDEQFF
TRBV6-1	TRBJ2-1	NA	few	TGTGCCAGCAGTGTAGGAGGGGAGGCGAATGAGCAGTTCTTC	CASSVGGEANEQFF
TRBV20-1	TRBJ2-7	TRBD2	few	TGCAGTGCTAGGAGCAGCGGGGGGGCTGGCGAGCAGTACTTC	CSARSSGGAGEQYF
TRBV12-3/TRBV12-4	TRBJ2-1	TRBD2	many	TGTGCCAGCAGTGAGGGGACTAGCGGTTCAAATGAGCAGTTCTTC	CASSEGTSGSNEQFF
TRBV7-9	TRBJ2-7	NA	NA	TGTGCCAGCAGCCGGCCCAGCGGCGGGGAATACGAGCAGTACTTC	CASSRPSGGEYEQYF
TRBV28	TRBJ2-1	TRBD1	NA	TGTGCCAGCGAAAGAAGCCCACAGGGGTACAATGAGCAGTTCTTC	CASERSPQGYNEQFF
TRBV7-6	TRBJ2-7	TRBD2	few	TGTGCCAGCAGCTTAGGTCCGGGACTAGAGTACGAGCAGTACTTC	CASSLGPGLEYEQYF
TRBV7-9	TRBJ2-1	NA	many	TGTGCCAGCAGCTTACCGCCCAGGGGTGAGCAGTTCTTC	CASSLPPRGEQFF
TRBV27	TRBJ2-7	NA	few	TGTGCCAGCAGTCTACAGGAGGGGGCTTACGAGCAGTACTTC	CASSLQEGAYEQYF
TRBV20-1	TRBJ1-1	NA	many	TGCAGTGCTAGAGAAAGGGGGAACACTGAAGCTTTCTTT	CSARERGNTEAFF
TRBV6-1	TRBJ2-7	TRBD2	many	TGTGCCAGCAGTGAAGAAAGCGGGGGAGCCTACGAGCAGTACTTC	CASSEESGGAYEQYF
TRBV5-6	TRBJ2-7	NA	NA	TGTGCCAGCAGCTCGATCCGGGACGAGCAGTACTTC	CASSSIRDEQYF
TRBV7-2	TRBJ1-4	TRBD1	many	TGTGCCAGCAGCTTAGTAGCCGGGACAGTAGAGAAACTGTTTTTT	CASSLVAGTVEKLFF
TRBV29-1	TRBJ2-1	TRBD2	many	TGCAGCGTCCCAGGCGGGAGTAGCTACAATGAGCAGTTCTTC	CSVPGGSSYNEQFF
TRBV29-1	TRBJ2-1	TRBD2	many	TGCAGCGTGGCGGGACTAGCGGGACTTAGCTCCTACAATGAGCAGTTCTTC	CSVAGLAGLSSYNEQFF
TRBV6-2/TRBV6-3	TRBJ2-1	NA	many	TGTGCCAGCAGTTATGATCGGAGCTCCTACAATGAGCAGTTCTTC	CASSYDRSSYNEQFF
TRBV9	TRBJ1-3	TRBD1	few	TGTGCCAGCAGCGGGACAGGGGAAAACACCATATATTTT	CASSGTGENTIYF
TRBV5-6	TRBJ2-5	NA	many	TGTGCCAGCAGTCCCGTTGGAGAGACCCAGTACTTC	CASSPVGETQYF
TRBV12-3/TRBV12-4	TRBJ2-1	NA	many	TGTGCCAGCACTGTGGGGGACTCGTACAATGAGCAGTTCTTC	CASTVGDSYNEQFF
TRBV5-6	TRBJ2-3	NA	few	TGTGCCAGCAGCTTGGGGCTCTGGTGGCGGGGTGCAGATACGCAGTATTTT	CASSLGLWWRGADTQYF
TRBV28	TRBJ2-7	TRBD1	NA	TGTGCCAGCAGTTCGTCCGGGACAGGGCTTCTCTACGAGCAGTACTTC	CASSSSGTGLLYEQYF
TRBV29-1	TRBJ2-7	NA	NA	TGCAGCGTTGAAGGGGACCTCTTCTACGAGCAGTACTTC	CSVEGDLFYEQYF
TRBV9	TRBJ2-5	TRBD1	few	TGTGCCAGCAGCGATGGGACAGGGGCCCTACAAGAGACCCAGTACTTC	CASSDGTGALQETQYF
TRBV7-6	TRBJ2-1	NA	NA	TGTGCCAGCCAGGCTGGTGTAGGCTCCTACAATGAGCAGTTCTTC	CASQAGVGSYNEQFF
TRBV7-2	TRBJ2-7	TRBD2	NA	TGTGCCAGCAGCCAGACTAGCGGGTTCTACGAGCAGTACTTC	CASSQTSGFYEQYF
TRBV6-2/TRBV6-3	TRBJ1-1	NA	few	TGTGCCAGCAATATACAGGGCCGATTAACTGAAGCTTTCTTT	CASNIQGRLTEAFF